This record covers a single T cell receptor beta chain. The target antigen is unknown. This sample is part of a study of radiation and T cells in renal cell carcinoma. Across the whole study: Nephrectomy followed 15 Gy stereotactic body radiation by 4 weeks.

The assay was immunoSEQ multiplex PCR, and TCRdb's table has in-frame clones only and misses some. The profile shows 90,000 to 100,000 clones, 75% to 90% of them singletons. General study results and limits: In blood, top tumor clones expanded by 2 weeks, shrinking by 4.

Germline V gene data show CDR1 as MNHEY and CDR2 as SVGAGI. V lost 5 bases and J lost 9, with 17 bases in between. The CDR3 sequence is 15 residues long. Time point: baseline pretreatment blood. Documented treatment: 15 Gy SBRT to primary tumor, nephrectomy 4 weeks later. Radiation-treated patients gave blood at baseline, week 2 and week 4. The specimen comprised blood, sampled from a patient whose treatment included radiotherapy and nephrectomy. This chain joins TRBV6-5 and TRBJ1-6; weak D call: TRBD1 (5 bases). This receptor was identified in a man in his fifties with renal cell carcinoma. The CDR3 loop reads CASSPGTVSSSPLHF. In DNA, the CDR3 is TGTGCCAGCAGTCCCGGGACGGTTAGTAGTTCACCCCTCCACTTT.